The sequence of this TCR beta chain was determined in a study of ipilimumab plus nivolumab after autologous stem cell transplantation. This clone was recorded a few times. Profiling relied on immunoSEQ multiplex PCR, and the TCRdb table lists in-frame clones only, not all of them. The sample has around 84,000 clones; 75% to 85% are singletons. The clonotype comes from a male donor with diffuse large B-cell lymphoma. Sequencing was performed on PBMCs, taken in a trial of ipilimumab plus nivolumab as post-transplant consolidation.

This chain's CDR3 is CASRLASGNTIYF. The CDR3 DNA reads as TGTGCCAGCAGATTGGCATCTGGAAACACCATATATTTT. V is TRBV11-2 and J is TRBJ1-3, with no clear D. Germline loops: CDR1 SGHAT, CDR2 FQNNGV. The V and J ends lost 6 bases and 1 base respectively, with 7 bases between them. The CDR3 length is 13 residues.